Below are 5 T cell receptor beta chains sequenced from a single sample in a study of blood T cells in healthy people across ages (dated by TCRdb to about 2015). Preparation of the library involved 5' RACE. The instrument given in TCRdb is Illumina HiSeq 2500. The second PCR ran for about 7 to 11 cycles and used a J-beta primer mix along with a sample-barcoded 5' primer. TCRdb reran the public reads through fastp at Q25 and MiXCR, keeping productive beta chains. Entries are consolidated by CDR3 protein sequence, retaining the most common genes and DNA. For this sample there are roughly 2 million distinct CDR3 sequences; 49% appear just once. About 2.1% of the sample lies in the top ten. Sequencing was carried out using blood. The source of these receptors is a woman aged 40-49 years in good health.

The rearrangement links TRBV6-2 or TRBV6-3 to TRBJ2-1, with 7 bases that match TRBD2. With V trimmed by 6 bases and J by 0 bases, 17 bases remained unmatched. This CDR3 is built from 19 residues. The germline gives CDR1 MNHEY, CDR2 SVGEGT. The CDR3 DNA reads TGTGCCAGCAGCCAAGGTTGGGCTGGCGGGGGAACCTCCTACAATGAGCAGTTCTTC. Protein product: CASSQGWAGGGTSYNEQFF.

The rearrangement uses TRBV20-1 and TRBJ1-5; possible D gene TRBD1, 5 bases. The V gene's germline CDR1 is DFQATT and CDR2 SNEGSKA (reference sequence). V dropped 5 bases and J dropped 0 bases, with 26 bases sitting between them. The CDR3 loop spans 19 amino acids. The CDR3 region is CSAETGTTSPSNSNQPQHF. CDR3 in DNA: TGCAGTGCTGAAACCGGGACGACTTCCCCGAGTAATAGCAATCAGCCCCAGCATTTT.

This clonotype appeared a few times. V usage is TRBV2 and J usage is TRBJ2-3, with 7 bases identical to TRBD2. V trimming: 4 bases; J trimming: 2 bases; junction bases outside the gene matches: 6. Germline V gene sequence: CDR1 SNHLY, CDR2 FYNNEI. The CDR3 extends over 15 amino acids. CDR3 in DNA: TGTGCCAGCAGTGTGCGGGGGTCATACACAGATACGCAGTATTTT. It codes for CASSVRGSYTDTQYF.

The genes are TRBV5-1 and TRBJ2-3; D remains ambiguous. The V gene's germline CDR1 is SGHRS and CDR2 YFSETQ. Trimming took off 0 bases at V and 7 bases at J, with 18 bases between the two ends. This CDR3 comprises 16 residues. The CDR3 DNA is TGCGCCAGCAGCTTGGGAGTCTCGACGGTGGCATATACGCAGTATTTT. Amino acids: CASSLGVSTVAYTQYF.

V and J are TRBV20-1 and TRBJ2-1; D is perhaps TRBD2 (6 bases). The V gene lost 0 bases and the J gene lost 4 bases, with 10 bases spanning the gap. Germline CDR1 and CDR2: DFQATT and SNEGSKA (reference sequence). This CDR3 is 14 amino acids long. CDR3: CSARDSGVYNEQFF. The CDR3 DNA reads TGCAGTGCTAGAGATTCGGGGGTTTACAATGAGCAGTTCTTC.